This TCR beta chain was recorded in a study of blood T cells in healthy people across ages. This clonotype was detected a few times. Its specificity is not known. Overall study results and limits: Diversity was higher, and naive CD4+ cells more numerous, in long-lived donors than in aged donors. Across samples, TCR beta diversity tracked strongly with naive T cell percentage.

PCR was performed a second time for roughly 7 to 12 cycles using a sample-barcoded 5' primer and a J-beta primer mix. TCRdb called the 5' RACE reads again in MiXCR, with one record for every CDR3 protein. The sample records 650,000 to 1,000,000 distinct CDR3 sequences, around 36% being singletons. CDR1 and CDR2 (germline): MGHRA, YSYEKL. V was cut by 2 bases and J by 3 bases, with 10 bases left in between. The CDR3 runs to 14 residues. The source is a man between 18 and 29 years old in good health. V is TRBV4-1 and J is TRBJ1-2; D gene ambiguous. Material for sequencing was blood. For the CDR3, the DNA is TGCGCCAGCAGCCAAAATTCGGAATACTATGGCTACACCTTC. Protein product: CASSQNSEYYGYTF.